The 14 T cell receptor beta chains below were found in one sample sequenced in a study of HIV-infected patients and healthy controls. The repertoire came from unfractionated whole blood and reflected all unsorted peripheral T cells. Around 0.5 ug RNA was reverse transcribed with alpha and beta constant-region primers. Alpha and beta chain libraries were made separately by chain-specific third strand synthesis with multiplexing indices. One entry per CDR3 protein results from TCRdb running MiXCR on the 5' RACE reads. The sample consists of 15,000 to 20,000 distinct CDR3 sequences, about 5% of them appearing once. The sample consisted of blood. The receptors derive from an adult in good health.

This clonotype was seen ten or more times. The chain couples TRBV2 to TRBJ2-3; 9 bases agree with TRBD2. The CDR3 consists of 14 residues. V shed 8 bases and J 4 bases; nucleotides not matched to a gene: 7. The germline CDR1 and CDR2 sequences are SNHLY and FYNNEI. CDR3 protein: CASSGTSRSDTQYF. Written as DNA, the CDR3 is TGTGCCAGCTCCGGGACTAGCAGGTCAGATACGCAGTATTTT.

Many counts were recorded for this clonotype. The V and J genes are TRBV13 and TRBJ2-3, with D possibly being TRBD1 or TRBD2 (5 bases each). The CDR3 sequence is 20 residues long. Germline V gene lookup returns CDR1 PRHDT and CDR2 FYEKMQ (reference sequence). With 4 bases removed from V and 0 bases from J, the gap between germline ends came to 26 bases. CDR3: CASSWRLEIRGRDSTDTQYF. The CDR3 coding sequence is TGTGCCAGCAGCTGGCGGCTAGAAATCCGGGGACGGGATAGCACAGATACGCAGTATTTT.

This clonotype has at least ten counts. CDR3 in amino acids: CASSSRPGLASPNTQYF. The CDR3 DNA is TGTGCCAGCAGCTCCCGCCCCGGACTAGCGAGTCCGAATACGCAGTATTTT. This chain links TRBV7-2 with TRBJ2-3; 9 nucleotides agree with TRBD2. Germline V gene lookup returns CDR1 SGHTA and CDR2 FQGNSA. The CDR3 contains 17 residues. V lost 4 bases, J lost 7 bases, and 15 bases stayed unmatched.

This clonotype has ten or more counts. The gene calls are TRBV28 and TRBJ1-4; the D gene is possibly TRBD1 (5 bases). Germline-derived CDR1 and CDR2 are MDHEN and SYDVKM. The V gene lost 8 bases and the J gene lost 10 bases, with 11 bases spanning the gap. The CDR3 sequence is 11 residues long. The CDR3 DNA reads TGTGCCAGCGGGGGAGGCGGAAAACTGTTTTTT. Encoded protein: CASGGGGKLFF. Filled out from reference TRBV28 and TRBJ1-4, the complete variable domain reads DVKVTQSSRYLVKRTGEKVFLECVQDMDHENMFWYRQDPGLGLRLIYFSYDVKMKEKGDIPEGYSVSREKKERFSLILESASTNQTSMYLCASGGGGKLFFGSGTQLSVL.

The table lists this clonotype with many counts. The chain is built from TRBV7-9 and TRBJ1-5, with D hard to call. The CDR3 has 15 residues. V was clipped by 5 bases and J by 2 bases, with 13 bases between them. CDR1 and CDR2 (germline): SEHNR, FQNEAQ (reference sequence). Written as DNA, the CDR3 is TGTGCCAGCAGCCGAACAGCGGCGGGCAATCAGCCCCAGCATTTT. This codes for CASSRTAAGNQPQHF.

The rearrangement joins TRBV6-6 to TRBJ1-1; D is unclear. The CDR3 runs to 14 residues. V was pared by 7 bases and J by 2 bases, with 14 bases between. The germline gives CDR1 MNHNY, CDR2 SVGAGI (reference sequence). The CDR3 DNA sequence: TGTGCCAGCAATGGTAGGGTCAGAAACACTGAAGCTTTCTTT. Translation: CASNGRVRNTEAFF.

This clonotype was counted at least ten times. V is TRBV5-4 and J is TRBJ2-7, with D uncertain. Deletions cut 2 bases from V and 4 bases from J, with 7 bases between. Germline V gene data show CDR1 as SGHNT and CDR2 as YYREEE (reference sequence). The CDR3 length is 12 residues. The CDR3 DNA sequence: TGTGCCAGCAGCTTAGATTTTTACGAGCAGTACTTC. Amino acids: CASSLDFYEQYF.

By its share, this clonotype is medium-sized. This chain links TRBV7-8 with TRBJ2-2; 13 positions agree with TRBD2. CDR1 is SGHVS and CDR2 is FQNEAQ in the germline V gene. The CDR3 contains 21 residues. With 6 bases clipped from V and 4 bases from J, the junction kept 20 bases outside the gene matches. CDR3 region: CASRSRRLGTSGDRGTGELFF. The CDR3 bases are TGTGCCAGCAGGAGTCGACGCCTTGGGACTAGCGGGGACCGGGGCACCGGGGAGCTGTTTTTT.

This clonotype has at least ten counts. V gene TRBV20-1 combines with J gene TRBJ1-2, with D hard to call. Trimming cost V 5 bases and J 0 bases, with 10 bases left between them. The CDR3 runs 13 residues. Per the germline V gene, CDR1 is DFQATT and CDR2 is SNEGSKA (reference sequence). This chain's CDR3 is CSAGPPPNYGYTF. In DNA, the CDR3 is TGCAGTGCTGGCCCGCCACCTAACTATGGCTACACCTTC.

This clonotype showed up many times. The chain joins TRBV5-5 to TRBJ2-7; 11 bases agree with TRBD1. Germline V gene data show CDR1 as SGHKS and CDR2 as YYEKEE (reference sequence). The CDR3 runs 16 residues. Trimming took 4 bases from V and 3 from J; bases not matched to a gene: 9. CDR3 DNA sequence: TGTGCCAGCAGCCCGGACAGGGGGCAAGTTAACTACGAGCAGTACTTC. It yields the protein CASSPDRGQVNYEQYF.

In this sample, this clonotype turned up many times. The chain has TRBV18 and TRBJ2-5; 8 nucleotides match TRBD2. CDR1 and CDR2 from the germline V gene are KGHSH and LQKENI. V dropped 3 bases and J dropped 0; count of bases not matched to a gene: 6. This CDR3 has 16 residues. The CDR3 nucleotides read TGTGCCAGCTCACCGGAGCTAGCGGGTAACCAAGAGACCCAGTACTTC. This encodes CASSPELAGNQETQYF.

By share of the sample, this clonotype is medium-sized. V is TRBV4-2 and J is TRBJ2-3; 11 bases map to TRBD2. This CDR3 contains 17 residues. After removal of 2 bases from V and 5 bases from J, the junction contained 9 bases not matched to a gene. CDR1 is LGHNA, CDR2 YNFKEQ, per germline. The CDR3 DNA sequence: TGTGCCAGCAGCCAACTTCTAGCGGGGGGCGAAGGAGATACGCAGTATTTT. Amino acids: CASSQLLAGGEGDTQYF.

This clonotype is medium-sized within its sample. The chain carries TRBV10-3 and TRBJ2-1; 14 bases line up with TRBD2. The V and J ends lost 6 bases and 6 bases, in that order; junction bases with no gene match: 4. Germline CDR1 reads ENHRY; CDR2 reads SYGVKD. CDR3 length: 15 residues. The CDR3 region is CAIRGLAGEANEQFF. The CDR3 DNA follows: TGTGCCATCAGGGGACTAGCGGGGGAGGCCAATGAGCAGTTCTTC.

This clonotype showed up many times. This rearrangement joins TRBV19 to TRBJ2-6; D is ambiguous. The V end lost 5 bases, the J end lost 3 bases, and 11 bases lay between the germline ends. Germline assignment: CDR1 LNHDA and CDR2 SQIVND (reference sequence). This CDR3 has 15 residues. For the CDR3, the DNA is TGTGCCAGTAGTCCCACATTGGATGGGGCCAACGTCCTGACTTTC. It encodes CASSPTLDGANVLTF. The complete variable domain, with remaining parts taken from reference TRBV19 and TRBJ2-6, reads DGGITQSPKYLFRKEGQNVTLSCEQNLNHDAMYWYRQDPGQGLRLIYYSQIVNDFQKGDIAEGYSVSREKKESFPLTVTSAQKNPTAFYLCASSPTLDGANVLTFGAGSRLTVL.